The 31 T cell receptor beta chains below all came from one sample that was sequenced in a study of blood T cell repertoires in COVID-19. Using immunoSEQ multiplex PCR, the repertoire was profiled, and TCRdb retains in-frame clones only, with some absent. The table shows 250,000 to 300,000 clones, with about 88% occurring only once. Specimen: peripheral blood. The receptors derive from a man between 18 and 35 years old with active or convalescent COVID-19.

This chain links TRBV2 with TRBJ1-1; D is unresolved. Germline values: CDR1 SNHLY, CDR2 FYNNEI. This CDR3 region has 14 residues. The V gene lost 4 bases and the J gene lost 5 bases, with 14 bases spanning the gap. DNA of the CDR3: TGTGCCAGCAGTGCCCGCCCGGGGAAAACTGAAGCTTTCTTT. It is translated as CASSARPGKTEAFF.

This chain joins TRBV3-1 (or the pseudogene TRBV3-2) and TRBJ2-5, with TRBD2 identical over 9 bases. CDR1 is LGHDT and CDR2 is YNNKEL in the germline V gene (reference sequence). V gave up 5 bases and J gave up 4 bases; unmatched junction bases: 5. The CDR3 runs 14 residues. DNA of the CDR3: TGTGCCAGCAGCGTGGGTAGCGGGAGAGAGACCCAGTACTTC. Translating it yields CASSVGSGRETQYF.

The CDR3: CASSSTGTRLWEQFF. The CDR3 nucleotides are TGTGCCAGCAGCTCAACCGGGACTCGTCTGTGGGAGCAGTTCTTC. This sequence joins TRBV28 and TRBJ2-1, with D perhaps matching TRBD2 (6 bases). CDR3 size: 15 residues. Per germline, CDR1 MDHEN and CDR2 SYDVKM. The V end was cut by 6 bases, the J end by 10 bases, with 22 bases between.

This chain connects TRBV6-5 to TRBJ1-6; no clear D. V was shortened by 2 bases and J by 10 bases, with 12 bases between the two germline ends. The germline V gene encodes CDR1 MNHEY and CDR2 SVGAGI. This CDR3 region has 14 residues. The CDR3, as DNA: TGTGCCAGCAGTTACGGCGGGGTGAGGTCACCCCTCCACTTT. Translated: CASSYGGVRSPLHF.

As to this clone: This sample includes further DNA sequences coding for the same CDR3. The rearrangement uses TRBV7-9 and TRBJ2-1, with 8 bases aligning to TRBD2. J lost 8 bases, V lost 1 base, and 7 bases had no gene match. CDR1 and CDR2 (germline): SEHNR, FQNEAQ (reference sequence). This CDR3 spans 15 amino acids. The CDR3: CASSLGAGGQDEQFF. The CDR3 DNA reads TGTGCCAGCAGCTTAGGGGCGGGAGGTCAGGATGAGCAGTTCTTC.

The chain's CDR3 is CASSELGANTQYF. The DNA of the CDR3 is TGCGCCAGCAGTGAGTTGGGGGCCAATACGCAGTATTTT. The gene calls are TRBV10-1 and TRBJ2-3, with D possibly being TRBD1 (6 bases). The germline V gene encodes CDR1 WNHNN and CDR2 SYGVQD (reference sequence). Trimming removed 1 base at V and 7 bases at J, with 9 bases between. The CDR3 runs to 13 residues.

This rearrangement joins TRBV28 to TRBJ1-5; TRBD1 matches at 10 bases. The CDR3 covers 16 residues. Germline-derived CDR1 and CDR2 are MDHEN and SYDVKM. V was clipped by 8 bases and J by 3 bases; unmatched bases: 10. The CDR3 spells CASGPRQGAINQPQHF. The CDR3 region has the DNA TGTGCCAGCGGCCCGAGACAGGGGGCGATCAATCAGCCCCAGCATTTT.

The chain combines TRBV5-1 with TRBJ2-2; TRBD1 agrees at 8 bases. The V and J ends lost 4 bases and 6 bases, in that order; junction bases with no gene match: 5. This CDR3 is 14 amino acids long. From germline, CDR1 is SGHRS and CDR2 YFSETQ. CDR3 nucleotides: TGCGCCAGCAGCCAGGGGGCTAGGGCCGGGGAGCTGTTTTTT. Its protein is CASSQGARAGELFF.

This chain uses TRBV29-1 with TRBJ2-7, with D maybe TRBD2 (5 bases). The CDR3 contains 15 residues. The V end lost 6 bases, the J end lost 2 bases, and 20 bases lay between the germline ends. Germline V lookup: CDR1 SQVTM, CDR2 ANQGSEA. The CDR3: CSVDHRSGNAYEQYF. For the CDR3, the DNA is TGCAGCGTGGACCATCGGTCCGGGAATGCCTACGAGCAGTACTTC.

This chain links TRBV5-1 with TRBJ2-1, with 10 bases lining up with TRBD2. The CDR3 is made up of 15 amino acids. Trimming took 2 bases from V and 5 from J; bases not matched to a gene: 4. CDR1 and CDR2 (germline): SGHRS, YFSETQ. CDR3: CASSLTAGGNNEQFF. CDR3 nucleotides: TGCGCCAGCAGCTTAACAGCGGGAGGGAACAATGAGCAGTTCTTC.

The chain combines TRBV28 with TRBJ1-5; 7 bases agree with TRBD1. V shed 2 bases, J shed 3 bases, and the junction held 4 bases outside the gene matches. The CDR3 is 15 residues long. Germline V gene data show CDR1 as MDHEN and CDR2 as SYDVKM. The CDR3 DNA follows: TGTGCCAGCAGTTTAACCGGACAGGTCAATCAGCCCCAGCATTTT. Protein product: CASSLTGQVNQPQHF.

In DNA form, the CDR3 reads TGTGCCAGCAGCTCAAGAGCATACAGTCTAGCTTCTTTCCGTTCACCCCTCCACTTT. Encoded protein: CASSSRAYSLASFRSPLHF. The chain combines TRBV11-2 with TRBJ1-6; D is ambiguous. This CDR3 has 19 amino acids. The germline V and J ends were trimmed by 4 bases and 9 bases, with 28 bases remaining between them. Germline CDR1 is SGHAT and CDR2 is FQNNGV.

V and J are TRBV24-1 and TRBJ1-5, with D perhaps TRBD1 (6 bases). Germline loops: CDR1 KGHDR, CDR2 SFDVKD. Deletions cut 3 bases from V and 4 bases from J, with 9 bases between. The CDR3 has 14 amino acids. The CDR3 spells CATSDAGVNQPQHF. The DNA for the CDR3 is TGTGCCACCAGTGATGCAGGGGTAAATCAGCCCCAGCATTTT.

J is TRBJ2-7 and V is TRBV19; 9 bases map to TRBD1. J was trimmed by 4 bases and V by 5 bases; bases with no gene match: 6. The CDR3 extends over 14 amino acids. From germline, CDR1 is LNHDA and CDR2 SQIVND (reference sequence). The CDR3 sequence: CASSSTGGGYEQYF. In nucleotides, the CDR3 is TGTGCCAGTAGTTCCACAGGGGGCGGGTACGAGCAGTACTTC.

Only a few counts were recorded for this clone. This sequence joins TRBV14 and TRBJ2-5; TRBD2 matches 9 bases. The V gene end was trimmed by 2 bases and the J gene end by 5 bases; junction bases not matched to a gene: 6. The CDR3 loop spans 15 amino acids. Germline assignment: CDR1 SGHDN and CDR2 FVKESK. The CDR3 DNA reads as TGTGCCAGCAGCCAACAACTAGCGGGTGGGGAGACCCAGTACTTC. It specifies CASSQQLAGGETQYF. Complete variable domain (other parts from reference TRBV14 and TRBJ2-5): EAGVTQFPSHSVIEKGQTVTLRCDPISGHDNLYWYRRVMGKEIKFLLHFVKESKQDESGMPNNRFLAERTGGTYSTLKVQPAELEDSGVYFCASSQQLAGGETQYFGPGTRLLVL.

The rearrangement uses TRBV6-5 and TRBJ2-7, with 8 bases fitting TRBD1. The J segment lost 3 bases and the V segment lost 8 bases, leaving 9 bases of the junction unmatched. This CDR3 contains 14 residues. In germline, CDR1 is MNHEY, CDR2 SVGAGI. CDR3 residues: CASGVSGGLYEQYF. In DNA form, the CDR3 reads TGTGCCAGCGGGGTCTCAGGGGGCCTCTACGAGCAGTACTTC.

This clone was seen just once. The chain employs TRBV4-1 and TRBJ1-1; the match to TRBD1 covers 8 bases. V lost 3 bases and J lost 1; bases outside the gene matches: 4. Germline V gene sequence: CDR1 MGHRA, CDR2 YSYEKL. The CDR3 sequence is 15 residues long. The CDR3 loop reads CASSHGQGGNTEAFF. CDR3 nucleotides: TGCGCCAGCAGCCATGGACAGGGAGGGAACACTGAAGCTTTCTTT.

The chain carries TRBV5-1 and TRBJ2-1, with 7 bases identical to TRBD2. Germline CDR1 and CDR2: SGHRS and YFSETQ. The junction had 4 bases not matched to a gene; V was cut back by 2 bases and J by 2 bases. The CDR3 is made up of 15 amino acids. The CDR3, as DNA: TGCGCCAGCAGCTTAGCGGGGCTGACCTACAATGAGCAGTTCTTC. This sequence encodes CASSLAGLTYNEQFF. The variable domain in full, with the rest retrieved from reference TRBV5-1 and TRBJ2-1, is KAGVTQTPRYLIKTRGQQVTLSCSPISGHRSVSWYQQTPGQGLQFLFEYFSETQRNKGNFPGRFSGRQFSNSRSEMNVSTLELGDSALYLCASSLAGLTYNEQFFGPGTRLTVL.

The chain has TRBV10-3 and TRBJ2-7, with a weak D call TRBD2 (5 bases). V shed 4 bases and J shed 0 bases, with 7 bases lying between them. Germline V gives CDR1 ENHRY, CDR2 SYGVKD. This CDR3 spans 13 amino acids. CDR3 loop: CAISAGLSYEQYF. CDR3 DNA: TGTGCCATCAGTGCTGGACTCTCCTACGAGCAGTACTTC.

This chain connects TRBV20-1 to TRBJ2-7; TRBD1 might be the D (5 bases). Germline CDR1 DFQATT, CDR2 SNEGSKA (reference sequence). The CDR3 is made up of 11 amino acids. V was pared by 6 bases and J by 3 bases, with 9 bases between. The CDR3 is CSAIQGYEQYF. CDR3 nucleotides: TGCAGTGCAATTCAGGGCTACGAGCAGTACTTC.

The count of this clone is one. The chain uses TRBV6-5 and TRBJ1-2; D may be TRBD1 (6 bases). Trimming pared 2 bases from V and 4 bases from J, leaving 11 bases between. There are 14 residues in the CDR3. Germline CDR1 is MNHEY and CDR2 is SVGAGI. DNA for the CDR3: TGTGCCAGCAGTTACGGCGGGGGGCCCTATGGCTACACCTTC. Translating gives CASSYGGGPYGYTF.

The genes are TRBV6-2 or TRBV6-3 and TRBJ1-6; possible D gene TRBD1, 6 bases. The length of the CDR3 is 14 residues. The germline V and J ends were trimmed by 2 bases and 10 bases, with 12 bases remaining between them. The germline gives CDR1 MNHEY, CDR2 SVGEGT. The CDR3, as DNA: TGTGCCAGCAGTTACCCCGACAGGAACTCACCCCTCCACTTT. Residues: CASSYPDRNSPLHF.

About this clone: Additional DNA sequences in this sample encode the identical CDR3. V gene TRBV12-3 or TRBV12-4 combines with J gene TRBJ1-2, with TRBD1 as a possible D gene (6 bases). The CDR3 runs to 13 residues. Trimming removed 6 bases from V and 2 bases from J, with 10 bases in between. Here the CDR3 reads CASSLQGNYGYTF. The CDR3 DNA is TGTGCCAGCAGCTTGCAGGGGAACTATGGCTACACCTTC.

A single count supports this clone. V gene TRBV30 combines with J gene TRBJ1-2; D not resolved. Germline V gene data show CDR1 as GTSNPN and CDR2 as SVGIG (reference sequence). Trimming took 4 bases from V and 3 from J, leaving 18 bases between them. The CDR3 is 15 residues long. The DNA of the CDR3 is TGTGCCTGGACCAACTTTACGGGAGGTTACTATGGCTACACCTTC. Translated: CAWTNFTGGYYGYTF. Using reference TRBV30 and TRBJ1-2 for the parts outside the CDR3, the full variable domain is SQTIHQWPATLVQPVGSPLSLECTVEGTSNPNLYWYRQAAGRGLQLLFYSVGIGQISSEVPQNLSASRPQDRQFILSSKKLLLSDSGFYLCAWTNFTGGYYGYTFGSGTRLTVV.

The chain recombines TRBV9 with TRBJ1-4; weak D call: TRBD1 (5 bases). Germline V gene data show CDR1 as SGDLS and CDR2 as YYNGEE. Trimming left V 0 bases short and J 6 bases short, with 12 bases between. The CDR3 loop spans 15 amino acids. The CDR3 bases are TGTGCCAGCAGCGTAGAGGGGCAGTTACATGAAAAACTGTTTTTT. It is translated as CASSVEGQLHEKLFF.

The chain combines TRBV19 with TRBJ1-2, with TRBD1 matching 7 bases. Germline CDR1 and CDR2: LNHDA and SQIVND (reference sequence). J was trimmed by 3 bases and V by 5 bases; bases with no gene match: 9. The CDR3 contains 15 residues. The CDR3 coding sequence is TGTGCCAGTAGTCTCCCAGGACAGGATCACTATGGCTACACCTTC. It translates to CASSLPGQDHYGYTF.

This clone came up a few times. The CDR3 region is CASSLAGGSTSGANVLTF. Here the CDR3 DNA reads TGTGCCAGCAGTCTAGCGGGGGGCTCTACCTCTGGGGCCAACGTCCTGACTTTC. The chain has TRBV6-6 and TRBJ2-6; TRBD2 agrees at 11 bases. V lost 5 bases to trimming and J lost 0 bases; unmatched junction nucleotides: 6. CDR1 and CDR2 from the germline V gene are MNHNY and SVGAGI (reference sequence). This CDR3 has 18 amino acids.

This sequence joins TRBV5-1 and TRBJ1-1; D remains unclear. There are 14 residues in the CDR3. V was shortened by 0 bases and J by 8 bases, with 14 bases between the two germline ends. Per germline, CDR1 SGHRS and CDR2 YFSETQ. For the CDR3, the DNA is TGCGCCAGCAGCTTGGATGACGGGTGGTCCGAAGCTTTCTTT. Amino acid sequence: CASSLDDGWSEAFF.

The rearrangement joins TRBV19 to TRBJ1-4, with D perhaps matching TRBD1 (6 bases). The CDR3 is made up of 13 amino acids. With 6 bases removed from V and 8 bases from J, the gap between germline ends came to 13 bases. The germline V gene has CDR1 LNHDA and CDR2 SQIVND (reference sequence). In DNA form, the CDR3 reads TGTGCCAGTAGCAGGGGACCGCGGGAAAAACTGTTTTTT. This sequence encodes CASSRGPREKLFF. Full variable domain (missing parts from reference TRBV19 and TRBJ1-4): DGGITQSPKYLFRKEGQNVTLSCEQNLNHDAMYWYRQDPGQGLRLIYYSQIVNDFQKGDIAEGYSVSREKKESFPLTVTSAQKNPTAFYLCASSRGPREKLFFGSGTQLSVL.

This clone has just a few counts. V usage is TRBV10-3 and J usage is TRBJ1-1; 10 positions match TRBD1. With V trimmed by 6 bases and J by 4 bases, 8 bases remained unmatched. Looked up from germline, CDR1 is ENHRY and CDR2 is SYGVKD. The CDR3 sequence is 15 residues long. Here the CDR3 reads CAISARTGGGTEAFF. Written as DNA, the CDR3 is TGTGCCATCAGCGCCCGGACAGGGGGAGGCACTGAAGCTTTCTTT.

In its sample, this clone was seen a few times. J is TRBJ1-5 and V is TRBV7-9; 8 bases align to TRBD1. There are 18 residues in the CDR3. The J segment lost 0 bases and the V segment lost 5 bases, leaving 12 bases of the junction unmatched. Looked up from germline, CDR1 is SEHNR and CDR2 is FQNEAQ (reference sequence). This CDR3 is CASSPTSGGSDSNQPQHF. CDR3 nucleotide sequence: TGTGCCAGCAGCCCCACGTCAGGGGGCTCGGATAGCAATCAGCCCCAGCATTTT. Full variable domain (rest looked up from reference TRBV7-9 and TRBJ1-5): DTGVSQNPRHKITKRGQNVTFRCDPISEHNRLYWYRQTLGQGPEFLTYFQNEAQLEKSRLLSDRFSAERPKGSFSTLEIQRTEQGDSAMYLCASSPTSGGSDSNQPQHFGDGTRLSIL.